The T cell receptor (beta chain) described here comes from a study of T cell responses to AZD1222 COVID-19 vaccine. Clones were read by immunoSEQ multiplex PCR, and TCRdb kept only the in-frame ones, dropping some. The sample has over 130,000 clones, roughly nine tenths seen once. Trimming pared 2 bases from V and 6 bases from J, leaving 11 bases between. The CDR3 totals 13 residues. Germline V lookup: CDR1 MNHEY, CDR2 SMNVEV (reference sequence). To note about this clone: Antigen specificity is unknown.

General study results and limits: Clonal diversity was possibly underestimated, and white British individuals and females predominated among donors. Nearly half of spike-specific TCRs reportedly target variant regions that are unmutated in the B.1.351 and B.1.1.7 variants. Just a handful of AZD1222 recipients were seropositive at baseline.

The material was peripheral blood, obtained 28 days after the second AZD1222 dose. The genes are TRBV27 and TRBJ2-7; D could derive from TRBD1 or TRBD2 (5 bases each). This sequence originates from an adult who received the AZD1222 COVID-19 vaccine. The CDR3, as DNA: TGTGCCAGCAGTTTAACGGGGCGTGGCGAGCAGTACTTC. This encodes CASSLTGRGEQYF.